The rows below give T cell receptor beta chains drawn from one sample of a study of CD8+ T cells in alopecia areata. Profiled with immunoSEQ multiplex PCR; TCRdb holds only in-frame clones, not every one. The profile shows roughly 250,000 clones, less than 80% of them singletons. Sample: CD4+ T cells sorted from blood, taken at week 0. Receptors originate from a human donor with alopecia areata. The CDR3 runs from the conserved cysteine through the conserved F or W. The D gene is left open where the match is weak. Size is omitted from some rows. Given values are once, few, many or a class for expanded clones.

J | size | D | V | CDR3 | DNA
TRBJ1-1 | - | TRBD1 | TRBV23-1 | CASSQRQGAFF | TGCGCCAGCAGTCAGAGACAGGGCGCTTTCTTT
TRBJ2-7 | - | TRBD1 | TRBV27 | CASSDRTGYSYEQYF | TGTGCCAGCAGTGACCGGACAGGTTACTCCTACGAGCAGTACTTC
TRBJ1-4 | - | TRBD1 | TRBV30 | CAWSVRTGGLANEKLFF | TGTGCCTGGAGTGTAAGGACAGGGGGCCTGGCTAATGAAAAACTGTTTTTT
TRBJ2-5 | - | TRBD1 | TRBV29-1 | CSVVTGGSGETQYF | TGCAGCGTTGTGACAGGGGGCTCTGGGGAGACCCAGTACTTC
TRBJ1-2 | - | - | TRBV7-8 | CASSLEQGSGYTF | TGTGCCAGCAGCTTGGAACAGGGAAGTGGCTACACCTTC
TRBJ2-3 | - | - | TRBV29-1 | CSGGDRTDTQYF | TGCAGCGGAGGGGACCGCACAGATACGCAGTATTTT
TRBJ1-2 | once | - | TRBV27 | CASRGDNYGYTF | TGTGCCAGCAGGGGGGATAACTATGGCTACACCTTC
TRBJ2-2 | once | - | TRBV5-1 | CASSQFGELFF | TGCGCCAGCAGCCAATTCGGGGAGCTGTTTTTT
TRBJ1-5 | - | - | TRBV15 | CATSRGGVNQPQHF | TGTGCCACCAGCAGAGGGGGGGTTAATCAGCCCCAGCATTTT
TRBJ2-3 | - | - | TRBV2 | CASRGYTDTQYF | TGTGCCAGCCGCGGCTACACAGATACGCAGTATTTT
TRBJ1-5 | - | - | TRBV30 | CAWSARGQPQHF | TGTGCCTGGAGTGCCCGGGGGCAGCCCCAGCATTTT
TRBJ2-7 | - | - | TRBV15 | CATSRESRGPFYEQYF | TGTGCCACCAGCAGAGAATCTCGGGGGCCTTTCTACGAGCAGTACTTC
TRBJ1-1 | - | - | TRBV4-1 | CASGVARDTEAFF | TGCGCCAGCGGAGTGGCGCGGGACACTGAAGCTTTCTTT
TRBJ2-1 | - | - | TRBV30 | CAWSAKTSINEQFF | TGTGCCTGGAGTGCAAAGACTAGTATAAATGAGCAGTTCTTC
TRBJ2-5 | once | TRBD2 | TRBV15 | CATSRDPRGGQETQYF | TGTGCCACCAGCAGAGATCCTCGCGGGGGCCAAGAGACCCAGTACTTC
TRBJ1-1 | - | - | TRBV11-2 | CASSPTSTEAFF | TGTGCCAGCAGCCCCACCAGCACTGAAGCTTTCTTT